The rows below give T cell receptor beta chains drawn from one sample of a study of glioma-infiltrating T cells after dendritic cell vaccination. Sequenced by immunoSEQ multiplex PCR; TCRdb stores in-frame clones only, minus some. The data show around 78,000 clones, around 84% seen once. The source material was blood, sampled after dendritic cell vaccination. All receptors come from a human donor with glioblastoma. Both conserved end residues are part of each CDR3. Each record gives: clone size, V gene, D gene, J gene, CDR3 protein, CDR3 DNA. A D gene is named only where the DNA matches it firmly. Some rows have no size entry. The others give once, few or many, or a class for an expanded clone.

size: -; V: TRBV9; D: TRBD2; J: TRBJ2-1; CDR3: CASSVRGGESYNEQFF; DNA: TGTGCCAGCAGCGTCCGGGGGGGGGAATCCTACAATGAGCAGTTCTTC
size: -; V: TRBV5-4; D: -; J: TRBJ2-2; CDR3: CASSLVDSVNTGELFF; DNA: TGTGCCAGCAGCTTAGTAGACAGCGTGAACACCGGGGAGCTGTTTTTT
size: -; V: TRBV2; D: -; J: TRBJ2-7; CDR3: CASSLDRMYEQYF; DNA: TGTGCCAGCAGTCTGGACAGAATGTACGAGCAGTACTTC
size: -; V: TRBV7-2; D: -; J: TRBJ2-7; CDR3: CASSTTGTSYEQYF; DNA: TGTGCCAGCAGCACCACAGGGACCTCCTACGAGCAGTACTTC
size: -; V: TRBV19; D: -; J: TRBJ2-1; CDR3: CASSIGLADSNEQFF; DNA: TGTGCCAGTAGTATCGGGCTAGCGGACAGCAATGAGCAGTTCTTC
size: -; V: TRBV18; D: TRBD1; J: TRBJ1-1; CDR3: CASSPSGGTEAFF; DNA: TGTGCCAGCTCACCGTCAGGGGGTACTGAAGCTTTCTTT
size: -; V: TRBV29-1; D: -; J: TRBJ2-1; CDR3: CSVDGARGSHNEQFF; DNA: TGCAGCGTTGACGGGGCCAGGGGATCCCACAATGAGCAGTTCTTC
size: once; V: TRBV28; D: TRBD1; J: TRBJ1-5; CDR3: CASSFPGGSNQPQHF; DNA: TGTGCCAGCAGTTTTCCAGGGGGAAGCAATCAGCCCCAGCATTTT
size: -; V: TRBV4-3; D: TRBD2; J: TRBJ2-1; CDR3: CASSQDDLQRGAGNEQFF; DNA: TGCGCCAGCAGCCAAGACGACCTCCAGCGGGGGGCGGGAAATGAGCAGTTCTTC
size: -; V: TRBV28; D: TRBD1; J: TRBJ1-2; CDR3: CASSPYRGSGYTF; DNA: TGTGCCAGCAGTCCTTACAGGGGCTCTGGCTACACCTTC
size: -; V: TRBV6-5; D: -; J: TRBJ2-7; CDR3: CASSYSSATTSEQYF; DNA: TGTGCCAGCAGTTACTCGAGCGCTACCACCTCCGAGCAGTACTTC
size: -; V: TRBV7-9; D: -; J: TRBJ2-5; CDR3: CASSFDFIETQYF; DNA: TGTGCCAGCAGCTTCGACTTCATAGAGACCCAGTACTTC
size: -; V: TRBV9; D: -; J: TRBJ2-1; CDR3: CASSVGGLTYNEQFF; DNA: TGTGCCAGCAGCGTAGGTGGGCTAACCTACAATGAGCAGTTCTTC
size: once; V: TRBV18; D: -; J: TRBJ1-2; CDR3: CASSPWREGGANYGYTF; DNA: TGTGCCAGCTCACCCTGGAGGGAAGGAGGGGCTAACTATGGCTACACCTTC
size: -; V: TRBV7-9; D: TRBD1; J: TRBJ1-2; CDR3: CASSPRGTGAYGYTF; DNA: TGTGCCAGCAGCCCGCGGGGGACAGGGGCCTATGGCTACACCTTC
size: -; V: TRBV7-7; D: TRBD1; J: TRBJ2-1; CDR3: CASSPRVGTGSYNEQFF; DNA: TGTGCCAGCAGCCCCCGGGTCGGGACAGGCTCCTACAATGAGCAGTTCTTC
size: -; V: TRBV11-1; D: -; J: TRBJ1-2; CDR3: CASSLPRQAYGYTF; DNA: TGTGCCAGCAGCTTGCCCCGACAGGCCTATGGCTACACCTTC
size: -; V: TRBV28; D: -; J: TRBJ2-1; CDR3: CASSLYSGNEQFF; DNA: TGTGCCAGCAGTTTATACAGCGGCAATGAGCAGTTCTTC
size: -; V: TRBV7-6; D: -; J: TRBJ2-7; CDR3: CASSLGGQIQVYEQYF; DNA: TGTGCCAGCAGCTTAGGGGGCCAGATACAAGTCTACGAGCAGTACTTC
size: -; V: TRBV4-2; D: TRBD1; J: TRBJ2-7; CDR3: CASSQALGTGGGEQYF; DNA: TGTGCCAGCAGCCAAGCCCTTGGGACAGGGGGCGGGGAGCAGTACTTC
size: -; V: TRBV7-9; D: TRBD1; J: TRBJ1-2; CDR3: CASSPLDRGRPGYTF; DNA: TGTGCCAGCAGCCCCCTGGACAGGGGGCGTCCAGGCTACACCTTC
size: -; V: TRBV7-9; D: -; J: TRBJ1-2; CDR3: CASSGPGEGYYGYTF; DNA: TGTGCCAGCAGCGGCCCGGGGGAAGGGTACTATGGCTACACCTTC